The TCR beta chain described here comes from a study of CD8+CD57+ T cells in acquired aplastic anemia. On the study more broadly: CD4+ cells from healthy donors averaged approximately 11 million reads.

Genomic DNA served as template for TCR beta VDJ and CDR3 profiling. Using its own MiXCR run on the reads, TCRdb lists one record per CDR3 protein. The profile covers about 140,000 distinct CDR3 sequences, with roughly 40% appearing a single time and 8.4% taken by the ten largest. The CDR3 consists of 15 residues. CDR1 LGHNA and CDR2 YNFKEQ come from the germline V gene. Deletions cut 6 bases from V and 6 bases from J, with 21 bases between. This clonotype was observed many times. The source is a human donor in good health, serving as a control. The sample taken for sequencing was sorted CD4+, CD8+, or CD8+CD57+ T cells (not recorded which) from PBMCs. The chain joins TRBV4-2 to TRBJ2-7; no reliable D call. The CDR3 bases are TGTGCCAGCAGGCTAGACTCGGGTTCCAGATCCGAGCAGTACTTC. It is translated as CASRLDSGSRSEQYF.